Each of the 15 T cell receptor beta chains below was sequenced from the same sample in a study of shared clonotypes between healthy human individuals. The data were produced by immunoSEQ multiplex PCR, yet TCRdb's version contains in-frame clones alone and is incomplete. The sample carries millions of clones, 85% to 95% recorded once. The sample was naive CD4+ T cells from PBMCs. This sample's subset: CD45RA+ positively selected. These receptor sequences come from a man younger than 30 in good health. Some clones in this sample may be carry-over from other donors' samples.

The chain links TRBV9 to TRBJ2-2, with no clear D. Trimming took 6 bases from V and 7 from J, leaving 13 bases between them. The germline CDR1 and CDR2 sequences are SGDLS and YYNGEE. CDR3 length: 13 amino acids. CDR3 sequence reads: CASTVGFFGELFF. In DNA form, the CDR3 reads TGTGCCAGCACGGTTGGTTTTTTCGGGGAGCTGTTTTTT.

V is TRBV10-2 and J is TRBJ2-5; tentative D call: TRBD2 (6 bases). V lost 8 bases to trimming and J lost 4 bases, with 11 bases between them. Germline-derived CDR1 and CDR2 are WSHSY and SAAADI. The length of the CDR3 is 12 residues. Here the CDR3 reads CASSGVVETQYF. The DNA for the CDR3 is TGCGCCAGCTCGGGAGTTGTAGAGACCCAGTACTTC.

This chain connects TRBV5-1 to TRBJ2-3; a weak D match, TRBD2 (6 bases). Trimming cost V 3 bases and J 4 bases, with 21 bases left between them. This CDR3 region has 17 residues. CDR1 is SGHRS, CDR2 YFSETQ, per germline. CDR3 region: CASSSDGGEPTADTQYF. The CDR3 region has the DNA TGCGCCAGCAGCTCCGACGGGGGTGAGCCAACGGCAGATACGCAGTATTTT.

This chain uses TRBV27 with TRBJ1-1, with a possible D match to TRBD1 (5 bases). CDR3 length: 16 residues. Germline CDR1 MNHEY, CDR2 SMNVEV (reference sequence). V was clipped by 4 bases and J by 1 base, with 16 bases between them. CDR3 sequence reads: CASSSHPGRTNTEAFF. The CDR3 DNA reads as TGTGCCAGCAGTTCTCACCCGGGACGGACGAACACTGAAGCTTTCTTT.

The rearrangement links TRBV2 to TRBJ2-3; D gene unclear. The CDR3 is 14 residues long. V dropped 3 bases and J dropped 6 bases, with 13 bases sitting between them. Per the germline V gene, CDR1 is SNHLY and CDR2 is FYNNEI. The CDR3 nucleotides are TGTGCCAGCAGTGACGCGATTTTCTGGGATACGCAGTATTTT. Translation gives CASSDAIFWDTQYF.

The gene calls are TRBV28 and TRBJ1-2, with 7 nucleotides matching TRBD1. Germline V lookup: CDR1 MDHEN, CDR2 SYDVKM. This CDR3 region has 16 residues. The V and J ends lost 6 bases and 4 bases, in that order; junction bases with no gene match: 14. The chain's CDR3 is CASRGGGAVGAYGYTF. The CDR3 DNA sequence: TGTGCCAGCAGGGGAGGGGGCGCGGTAGGAGCCTATGGCTACACCTTC.

The chain couples TRBV19 to TRBJ1-1, with TRBD1 identical over 7 bases. CDR3 length equals 15 residues. Germline loops: CDR1 LNHDA, CDR2 SQIVND (reference sequence). The V gene end was trimmed by 7 bases and the J gene end by 5 bases; junction bases not matched to a gene: 13. CDR3 amino acids: CASIDKGAYETEAFF. The CDR3, as DNA: TGTGCCAGTATCGACAAGGGGGCCTATGAGACTGAAGCTTTCTTT.

The genes are TRBV4-3 and TRBJ2-7; TRBD1 matches at 7 bases. The germline V gene encodes CDR1 LGHNA and CDR2 YSLEER. The CDR3 contains 15 residues. J gave up 2 bases and V 2 bases, and 6 bases lay outside the gene matches. The CDR3 reads CASSQRPTGPYEQYF. The CDR3 nucleotides read TGCGCCAGCAGCCAAAGACCGACAGGGCCCTACGAGCAGTACTTC.

The sample holds a few counts of this clone. V is TRBV6-6 and J is TRBJ1-5; D is unclear. The CDR3 loop spans 16 amino acids. V lost 4 bases to trimming and J lost 0 bases, with 13 bases between them. Per germline, CDR1 MNHNY and CDR2 SVGAGI (reference sequence). The CDR3: CASSLPSRYSNQPQHF. CDR3 sequence (DNA): TGTGCCAGCAGTTTGCCCAGCCGTTATAGCAATCAGCCCCAGCATTTT.

The chain carries TRBV5-1 and TRBJ1-5; D is undetermined. CDR1 and CDR2 (germline): SGHRS, YFSETQ. V lost 0 bases and J 6 bases, leaving 7 bases between the germline ends. The CDR3 consists of 13 residues. Written as DNA, the CDR3 is TGCGCCAGCAGCTTGGATTCCACTCAGCCCCAGCATTTT. Encoded protein: CASSLDSTQPQHF.

This chain uses TRBV2 with TRBJ1-5, with D uncertain. The germline CDR1 and CDR2 sequences are SNHLY and FYNNEI. The V end was cut by 3 bases, the J end by 9 bases, with 15 bases between. The CDR3 totals 14 residues. In DNA, the CDR3 is TGTGCCAGCAGTGAGAGCGCAGGACGGATGCCCCAGCATTTT. It is translated as CASSESAGRMPQHF. Looking up the rest from reference TRBV2 and TRBJ1-5 gives the full variable domain: EPEVTQTPSHQVTQMGQEVILRCVPISNHLYFYWYRQILGQKVEFLVSFYNNEISEKSEIFDDQFSVERPDGSNFTLKIRSTKLEDSAMYFCASSESAGRMPQHFGDGTRLSIL.

Regarding this clone: Other DNA sequences of this sample code for an identical CDR3. The CDR3 protein is CSARGTYEQYF. The CDR3 DNA reads as TGCAGTGCTAGAGGAACCTACGAGCAGTACTTC. This rearrangement joins TRBV20-1 to TRBJ2-7; no definite D call. V was shortened by 1 base and J by 2 bases, with 3 bases between the two germline ends. CDR1 DFQATT and CDR2 SNEGSKA come from the germline V gene (reference sequence). The CDR3 runs to 11 residues.

CDR3 bases: TGTGCCAGCAGTCCTCCGGGACTAGCGGGCGTGGGCACCGGGGAGCTGTTTTTT. Translation: CASSPPGLAGVGTGELFF. The chain joins TRBV11-3 to TRBJ2-2; 12 bases fit TRBD2. V shed 6 bases and J 4 bases; nucleotides not matched to a gene: 12. The length of the CDR3 is 18 residues. The germline V gene encodes CDR1 SGHNT and CDR2 YENEEA.

This clone has only one observation. The chain joins TRBV20-1 to TRBJ2-3, with no clear D. With 5 bases removed from V and 2 bases from J, the gap between germline ends came to 5 bases. The CDR3 sequence is 11 residues long. Germline lookup yields CDR1 DFQATT and CDR2 SNEGSKA (reference sequence). The CDR3 nucleotides are TGCAGTGCTGTAACCACAGATACGCAGTATTTT. As protein: CSAVTTDTQYF.

The J gene is TRBJ1-1, the V gene TRBV2, with D hard to call. CDR1 is SNHLY and CDR2 is FYNNEI in the germline V gene. Trimming shortened V by 10 bases and J by 3 bases, and 18 bases separated the two germline ends. The CDR3 totals 14 residues. CDR3 loop: CANILGLGHTEAFF. The DNA of the CDR3 is TGTGCCAATATACTGGGGTTGGGCCACACTGAAGCTTTCTTT.